This TCR beta chain was identified during a study of blood T cell repertoires in COVID-19 (dated by TCRdb to the early 2020s). Describing the broader study: Collaborator samples came from the United States, Italy and Spain and covered acute and convalescent phases of COVID-19. The prospective study material was composed of cDNA or gDNA derived from T cells, B-cell-depleted T cells, or PBMCs. Deeply sampled blood TCRbeta repertoires from subjects exposed to, actively infected with, or recovered from COVID-19 were included in the dataset. The repertoires were released in a freely available public database meant as a resource for research on the immune response to SARS-CoV-2. Samples came from the ongoing ImmuneRACE study (first 160 participants) plus 1,254 subjects from 6 global collaborators. The sample metadata nearly always contained a de-identified subject ID, COVID-19 status, age in years and sex. HLA class I and class II types, where available, came from metadata supplied by the sample provider rather than from assay-based typing. The study at large found these results: The quantity of clinical and demographic metadata differed by source and by participant and was supplied without curation.

Concerning this clone itself: What antigen it recognizes has not been identified. Base qualities are not recorded, but no much larger clone differs from it by a single base.

From a lookup of the germline V gene, CDR1 and CDR2 are MNHEY and SVGAGI. V is trimmed back by 0 bases and J by 7 bases, and the junction contains 8 bases that no gene match accounts for. Including the terminal cysteine and phenylalanine, the CDR3 comprises 16 residues. Solely the CDR3 DNA is kept, with 48 bases framed from the first base. TCRbeta CDR3 regions were amplified from genomic DNA by means of the immunoSEQ Assay, a bias-controlled multiplex PCR. Per the source publication's procedure: Nucleated cell counts per sample were estimated from amplification of reference gene primers within the assay. To quantify the absolute abundance of each unique TCRbeta CDR3 rearrangement, sequence reads were collapsed and filtered. For each sample, productive Simpson clonality was calculated by taking the square root of Simpson's diversity index across productive rearrangements. TCRdb retrieved this table from immuneACCESS and kept in-frame rearrangements only. Not all clones are present; in checked studies, unresolved V genes account for under half, and no reason is known for the remainder. The V and J calls and the clone size are those of that table, but D and trimming were determined from the DNA. The sample table holds roughly 180,000 clones, of which about 88% were seen once. The ten largest account for under 7% of the sample.

In Seattle, one collaborating source enrolled patients while the infection was active and tracked those patients longitudinally over the course of disease. Each collaborating institution followed its own protocols to collect whole blood in K2EDTA tubes. Collaborator samples were shipped for TCRbeta analysis as frozen whole blood, isolated PBMCs, or DNA extracted from either sample type. This sequence was found in a woman between 45 and 65 years old with COVID-19, enrolled during active disease. Recombination joined TRBV6-5 with TRBJ2-1; 8 of the junction bases match TRBD1. The sample taken for sequencing was peripheral blood. The CDR3 loop reads CASSYSSQGAYNEQFF. The nucleotide sequence reads as follows: TGTGCCAGCAGTTACTCGAGCCAGGGGGCTTATAATGAGCAGTTCTTC.